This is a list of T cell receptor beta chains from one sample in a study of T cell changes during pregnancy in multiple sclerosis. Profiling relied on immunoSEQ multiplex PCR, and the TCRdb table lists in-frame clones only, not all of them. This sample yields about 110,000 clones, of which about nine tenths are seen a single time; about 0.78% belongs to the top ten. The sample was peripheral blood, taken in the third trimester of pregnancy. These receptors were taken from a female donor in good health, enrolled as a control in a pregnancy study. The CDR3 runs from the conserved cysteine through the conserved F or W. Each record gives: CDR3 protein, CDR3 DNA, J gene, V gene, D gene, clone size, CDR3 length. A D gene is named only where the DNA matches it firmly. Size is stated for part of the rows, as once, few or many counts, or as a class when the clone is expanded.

CDR3aa: CASSPTPPQGMNTEAFF
CDR3nt: TGCGCCAGCAGCCCTACGCCCCCGCAGGGCATGAACACTGAAGCTTTCTTT
j_gene: TRBJ1-1
v_gene: TRBV4-1
d_gene: -
abundance: -
len: 17

CDR3aa: CASSYSGRGYEQYF
CDR3nt: TGTGCCAGCAGTTACTCAGGCAGGGGGTACGAGCAGTACTTC
j_gene: TRBJ2-7
v_gene: TRBV6-6
d_gene: TRBD1
abundance: -
len: 14

CDR3aa: CAWSVQAPTGNTIYF
CDR3nt: TGTGCCTGGAGTGTACAGGCCCCTACTGGAAACACCATATATTTT
j_gene: TRBJ1-3
v_gene: TRBV30
d_gene: -
abundance: -
len: 15

CDR3aa: CASSEYKSRGSGNTIYF
CDR3nt: TGTGCCAGCAGTGAATATAAGTCACGGGGCTCTGGAAACACCATATATTTT
j_gene: TRBJ1-3
v_gene: TRBV25-1
d_gene: -
abundance: -
len: 17

CDR3aa: CASNTGGGQNQPQHF
CDR3nt: TGTGCCAGTAATACAGGGGGGGGACAGAATCAGCCCCAGCATTTT
j_gene: TRBJ1-5
v_gene: TRBV19
d_gene: TRBD1
abundance: -
len: 15

CDR3aa: CASSSTSVGEQFF
CDR3nt: TGTGCCAGCAGTTCCACTAGCGTTGGTGAGCAGTTCTTC
j_gene: TRBJ2-1
v_gene: TRBV6-5
d_gene: TRBD2
abundance: -
len: 13

CDR3aa: CASSMTGAHQPQHF
CDR3nt: TGTGCCAGCAGCATGACAGGGGCCCATCAGCCCCAGCATTTT
j_gene: TRBJ1-5
v_gene: TRBV7-9
d_gene: TRBD1
abundance: few
len: 14

CDR3aa: CASSYSTNQPQHF
CDR3nt: TGTGCCAGCAGTTACTCGACTAATCAGCCCCAGCATTTT
j_gene: TRBJ1-5
v_gene: TRBV6-5
d_gene: -
abundance: -
len: 13

CDR3aa: CAISESRTGGAVGNTIYF
CDR3nt: TGTGCCATCAGTGAGTCGAGGACAGGGGGCGCGGTTGGAAACACCATATATTTT
j_gene: TRBJ1-3
v_gene: TRBV10-3
d_gene: TRBD1
abundance: -
len: 18

CDR3aa: CASSPKGGLQPQHF
CDR3nt: TGTGCCAGCAGCCCCAAAGGCGGGCTTCAGCCCCAGCATTTT
j_gene: TRBJ1-5
v_gene: TRBV7-9
d_gene: -
abundance: -
len: 14

CDR3aa: CASKRGTDEQYF
CDR3nt: TGTGCCAGCAAGCGGGGGACGGACGAGCAGTACTTC
j_gene: TRBJ2-7
v_gene: TRBV7-2
d_gene: TRBD2
abundance: once
len: 12

CDR3aa: CAWRVTGWTNYGYTF
CDR3nt: TGTGCCTGGAGAGTTACAGGGTGGACTAACTATGGCTACACCTTC
j_gene: TRBJ1-2
v_gene: TRBV30
d_gene: -
abundance: -
len: 15

CDR3aa: CATSREVESYEQYF
CDR3nt: TGTGCCACCAGCAGAGAGGTAGAATCCTACGAGCAGTACTTC
j_gene: TRBJ2-7
v_gene: TRBV15
d_gene: -
abundance: -
len: 14

CDR3aa: CASSQRTSGESQYF
CDR3nt: TGCGCCAGCAGCCAGAGGACTAGCGGGGAGTCGCAGTATTTT
j_gene: TRBJ2-3
v_gene: TRBV4-3
d_gene: TRBD2
abundance: -
len: 14

CDR3aa: CAWRLGQGFTEAFF
CDR3nt: TGTGCCTGGAGGTTGGGACAGGGGTTCACTGAAGCTTTCTTT
j_gene: TRBJ1-1
v_gene: TRBV30
d_gene: TRBD1
abundance: -
len: 14

CDR3aa: CASSPGTGGTEAFF
CDR3nt: TGTGCCAGCAGTCCCGGGACAGGGGGCACTGAAGCTTTCTTT
j_gene: TRBJ1-1
v_gene: TRBV27
d_gene: TRBD1
abundance: -
len: 14

CDR3aa: CAWNTGTEAFF
CDR3nt: TGTGCCTGGAATACAGGTACTGAAGCTTTCTTT
j_gene: TRBJ1-1
v_gene: TRBV30
d_gene: -
abundance: few
len: 11

CDR3aa: CASSYYGTGGTDTQYF
CDR3nt: TGTGCCAGCAGCTACTACGGGACAGGGGGCACAGATACGCAGTATTTT
j_gene: TRBJ2-3
v_gene: TRBV7-3
d_gene: TRBD1
abundance: -
len: 16

CDR3aa: CASSSPGQFGNTIYF
CDR3nt: TGTGCCAGCAGTTCCCCGGGACAGTTTGGAAACACCATATATTTT
j_gene: TRBJ1-3
v_gene: TRBV7-9
d_gene: TRBD1
abundance: -
len: 15

CDR3aa: CASSSEALGLEQYF
CDR3nt: TGTGCCAGCAGCTCGGAGGCCCTTGGGCTCGAGCAGTACTTC
j_gene: TRBJ2-7
v_gene: TRBV7-2
d_gene: -
abundance: -
len: 14

CDR3aa: CASSTSGYNEQFF
CDR3nt: TGTGCCAGCAGCACTAGCGGCTACAATGAGCAGTTCTTC
j_gene: TRBJ2-1
v_gene: TRBV7-8
d_gene: TRBD2
abundance: -
len: 13

CDR3aa: CAISEAADRPQHF
CDR3nt: TGTGCCATCAGTGAGGCGGCCGACAGGCCCCAGCATTTT
j_gene: TRBJ1-5
v_gene: TRBV10-3
d_gene: -
abundance: -
len: 13

CDR3aa: CASSQPPASRQFF
CDR3nt: TGTGCCAGCAGCCAGCCGCCGGCTAGCAGGCAGTTCTTC
j_gene: TRBJ2-1
v_gene: TRBV7-2
d_gene: -
abundance: -
len: 13

CDR3aa: CASSLEGGIAGNTIYF
CDR3nt: TGTGCCAGCAGCTTGGAGGGGGGGATTGCTGGAAACACCATATATTTT
j_gene: TRBJ1-3
v_gene: TRBV5-4
d_gene: -
abundance: -
len: 16

CDR3aa: CASSRRASGGLTDTQYF
CDR3nt: TGTGCCAGCAGTAGAAGGGCTAGCGGGGGGCTCACAGATACGCAGTATTTT
j_gene: TRBJ2-3
v_gene: TRBV7-2
d_gene: TRBD2
abundance: -
len: 17

CDR3aa: CAWSPTGGWDTQYF
CDR3nt: TGTGCCTGGAGTCCCACGGGGGGCTGGGATACGCAGTATTTT
j_gene: TRBJ2-3
v_gene: TRBV30
d_gene: -
abundance: -
len: 14

CDR3aa: CASSLAGLNNEQFF
CDR3nt: TGTGCCAGCAGCCTGGCCGGACTTAACAATGAGCAGTTCTTC
j_gene: TRBJ2-1
v_gene: TRBV7-2
d_gene: -
abundance: -
len: 14

CDR3aa: CASSYVRTGGSQPQHF
CDR3nt: TGTGCCAGTAGTTACGTTAGGACAGGGGGAAGTCAGCCCCAGCATTTT
j_gene: TRBJ1-5
v_gene: TRBV19
d_gene: TRBD1
abundance: -
len: 16

CDR3aa: CASSEGQGLTGELFF
CDR3nt: TGTGCCAGCAGTGAAGGTCAGGGTCTAACCGGGGAGCTGTTTTTT
j_gene: TRBJ2-2
v_gene: TRBV2
d_gene: -
abundance: -
len: 15

CDR3aa: CASGEGQWSSPLHF
CDR3nt: TGTGCCAGCGGGGAAGGACAGTGGTCCTCACCCCTCCACTTT
j_gene: TRBJ1-6
v_gene: TRBV6-1
d_gene: -
abundance: few
len: 14

CDR3aa: CASSQLLAGATDTQYF
CDR3nt: TGTGCCAGCAGTCAACTACTAGCGGGGGCCACAGATACGCAGTATTTT
j_gene: TRBJ2-3
v_gene: TRBV27
d_gene: TRBD2
abundance: -
len: 16

CDR3aa: CASSLTQDRAYNEQFF
CDR3nt: TGTGCCAGCAGCTTAACTCAGGACAGGGCCTACAATGAGCAGTTCTTC
j_gene: TRBJ2-1
v_gene: TRBV11-2
d_gene: TRBD1
abundance: -
len: 16

CDR3aa: CASSAGQGGYNEQFF
CDR3nt: TGTGCCAGCAGCGCTGGACAGGGGGGGTACAATGAGCAGTTCTTC
j_gene: TRBJ2-1
v_gene: TRBV9
d_gene: TRBD1
abundance: once
len: 15

CDR3aa: CASSTGGAPGTDTQYF
CDR3nt: TGTGCCAGCAGCACCGGGGGGGCCCCCGGCACAGATACGCAGTATTTT
j_gene: TRBJ2-3
v_gene: TRBV7-3
d_gene: TRBD2
abundance: once
len: 16

CDR3aa: CATSREGLASYNEQFF
CDR3nt: TGTGCCACCAGCAGAGAGGGACTAGCGTCGTACAATGAGCAGTTCTTC
j_gene: TRBJ2-1
v_gene: TRBV15
d_gene: TRBD2
abundance: -
len: 16

CDR3aa: CASWSGNTIYF
CDR3nt: TGTGCCAGCTGGAGTGGAAACACCATATATTTT
j_gene: TRBJ1-3
v_gene: TRBV27
d_gene: -
abundance: -
len: 11

CDR3aa: CASSVAQGAPTNEKLFF
CDR3nt: TGTGCCAGCAGCGTAGCTCAGGGGGCTCCAACTAATGAAAAACTGTTTTTT
j_gene: TRBJ1-4
v_gene: TRBV9
d_gene: TRBD1
abundance: -
len: 17

CDR3aa: CASSLGRATVGGTQYF
CDR3nt: TGTGCCAGTAGTCTGGGGCGCGCAACTGTCGGGGGGACCCAGTACTTC
j_gene: TRBJ2-5
v_gene: TRBV19
d_gene: -
abundance: -
len: 16

CDR3aa: CASSSTSAGYEQYF
CDR3nt: TGTGCCAGCAGCTCTACTAGCGCGGGCTACGAGCAGTACTTC
j_gene: TRBJ2-7
v_gene: TRBV5-4
d_gene: TRBD2
abundance: -
len: 14

CDR3aa: CASSLDRANSPLHF
CDR3nt: TGCGCCAGCAGCCTAGACAGGGCCAATTCACCCCTCCACTTT
j_gene: TRBJ1-6
v_gene: TRBV4-1
d_gene: TRBD1
abundance: few
len: 14

CDR3aa: CASSSTGGASTEAFF
CDR3nt: TGTGCCAGCAGCTCGACAGGGGGCGCGAGTACTGAAGCTTTCTTT
j_gene: TRBJ1-1
v_gene: TRBV11-1
d_gene: TRBD1
abundance: -
len: 15

CDR3aa: CASSPGQGMVQSPLHF
CDR3nt: TGTGCCAGCTCACCCGGACAGGGAATGGTTCAGTCACCCCTCCACTTT
j_gene: TRBJ1-6
v_gene: TRBV18
d_gene: TRBD1
abundance: -
len: 16

CDR3aa: CASSRLDRGQETQYF
CDR3nt: TGTGCCAGCAGCCGCCTAGACAGGGGGCAAGAGACCCAGTACTTC
j_gene: TRBJ2-5
v_gene: TRBV7-2
d_gene: TRBD1
abundance: -
len: 15

CDR3aa: CASSDKQGARVNTEAFF
CDR3nt: TGTGCCAGCAGCGACAAACAGGGGGCCCGCGTGAACACTGAAGCTTTCTTT
j_gene: TRBJ1-1
v_gene: TRBV7-9
d_gene: TRBD1
abundance: -
len: 17

CDR3aa: CASSLSGGGVWETQYF
CDR3nt: TGTGCCAGCAGTTTATCAGGCGGGGGGGTTTGGGAGACCCAGTACTTC
j_gene: TRBJ2-5
v_gene: TRBV27
d_gene: TRBD2
abundance: -
len: 16

CDR3aa: CASLRGWEAFF
CDR3nt: TGTGCCAGCCTCCGCGGTTGGGAAGCTTTCTTT
j_gene: TRBJ1-1
v_gene: TRBV19
d_gene: -
abundance: -
len: 11

CDR3aa: CSVAGGSGANVLTF
CDR3nt: TGCAGCGTTGCAGGGGGCTCTGGGGCCAACGTCCTGACTTTC
j_gene: TRBJ2-6
v_gene: TRBV29-1
d_gene: TRBD1
abundance: -
len: 14

CDR3aa: CASSRTGELFF
CDR3nt: TGTGCCAGCAGCCGCACCGGGGAGCTGTTTTTT
j_gene: TRBJ2-2
v_gene: TRBV9
d_gene: -
abundance: -
len: 11

CDR3aa: CASSLGQGAREQYF
CDR3nt: TGTGCCAGCAGCTTGGGACAGGGGGCGCGAGAGCAGTACTTC
j_gene: TRBJ2-7
v_gene: TRBV5-4
d_gene: TRBD1
abundance: -
len: 14

CDR3aa: CASSLAGQGEREYF
CDR3nt: TGTGCCAGCAGCTTAGCGGGACAGGGAGAACGAGAGTACTTC
j_gene: TRBJ2-7
v_gene: TRBV11-2
d_gene: TRBD1
abundance: -
len: 14

CDR3aa: CASSPDRGSETQYF
CDR3nt: TGTGCCAGCAGCCCCGACAGGGGGTCAGAGACCCAGTACTTC
j_gene: TRBJ2-5
v_gene: TRBV9
d_gene: TRBD1
abundance: -
len: 14

CDR3aa: CASSYSNTGAGNTIYF
CDR3nt: TGTGCCAGCAGTTACTCGAATACCGGGGCTGGAAACACCATATATTTT
j_gene: TRBJ1-3
v_gene: TRBV6-6
d_gene: -
abundance: few
len: 16

CDR3aa: CASSVQSGGLETQYF
CDR3nt: TGTGCCAGCAGCGTACAATCAGGGGGCTTAGAGACCCAGTACTTC
j_gene: TRBJ2-5
v_gene: TRBV9
d_gene: TRBD1
abundance: once
len: 15